This is a list of T cell receptor beta chains from one sample in a study of blood T cell repertoires in COVID-19. TCRdb's copy holds only in-frame clones and misses some; the assay was immunoSEQ multiplex PCR. Of 71,000 or so clones listed, about 90% are singletons. The sample comprised peripheral blood. The receptors come from a man older than 75 in a cohort sampled during active COVID-19. Both conserved end residues are part of each CDR3. Each record gives: CDR3 length, clone size, D gene, V gene, J gene, CDR3 DNA, CDR3 protein. D genes are given only for firm matches. The size of a clone is reported for some rows only, either as once, few or many, or as a class for expanded clones.

cdr3_length: 15; clone_size: once; d_call: TRBD1; v_call: TRBV6-2/TRBV6-3; j_call: TRBJ1-4; cdr3_nt: TGTGCCAGCAGTTACCAGGACAGGGGCAATGAAAAACTGTTTTTT; cdr3_aa: CASSYQDRGNEKLFF
cdr3_length: 16; clone_size: .; d_call: .; v_call: TRBV6-1; j_call: TRBJ2-5; cdr3_nt: TGTGCCAGCAGTGAAGCTGGAGGGTTGGGCCAAGAGACCCAGTACTTC; cdr3_aa: CASSEAGGLGQETQYF
cdr3_length: 18; clone_size: .; d_call: TRBD1; v_call: TRBV4-1; j_call: TRBJ1-4; cdr3_nt: TGCGCCAGCAGCCCCCTTGTTGGGAGGGACAGGCGGGGTGAAAAACTGTTTTTT; cdr3_aa: CASSPLVGRDRRGEKLFF
cdr3_length: 11; clone_size: .; d_call: .; v_call: TRBV20-1; j_call: TRBJ1-6; cdr3_nt: TGCAGTGCTAGTCCAGATTCACCCCTCCACTTT; cdr3_aa: CSASPDSPLHF
cdr3_length: 13; clone_size: medium-sized; d_call: .; v_call: TRBV2; j_call: TRBJ1-6; cdr3_nt: TGTGCCAGCAGACAGGGTGGCAATTCACCCCTCCACTTT; cdr3_aa: CASRQGGNSPLHF
cdr3_length: 13; clone_size: .; d_call: TRBD1; v_call: TRBV5-1; j_call: TRBJ1-2; cdr3_nt: TGCGCCAGCAGCGTAGGGACAGGGGAACGCTACACCTTC; cdr3_aa: CASSVGTGERYTF
cdr3_length: 15; clone_size: .; d_call: TRBD1; v_call: TRBV19; j_call: TRBJ1-6; cdr3_nt: TGTGCCAGTAGTACCGGGACAGGGACAGATTCACCCCTCCACTTT; cdr3_aa: CASSTGTGTDSPLHF
cdr3_length: 17; clone_size: .; d_call: .; v_call: TRBV5-1; j_call: TRBJ2-5; cdr3_nt: TGCGCCAGCAGCTTGGGGGCGCTAGCTATGTACCAAGAGACCCAGTACTTC; cdr3_aa: CASSLGALAMYQETQYF
cdr3_length: 15; clone_size: .; d_call: .; v_call: TRBV5-6; j_call: TRBJ1-1; cdr3_nt: TGTGCCAGCAGCGATCAAGCGGGGCTCGACACTGAAGCTTTCTTT; cdr3_aa: CASSDQAGLDTEAFF
cdr3_length: 17; clone_size: .; d_call: .; v_call: TRBV4-2; j_call: TRBJ2-2; cdr3_nt: TGTGCCAGCAGCCAAGATCTCGGGGGGCTTTTCTCCGGGGAGCTGTTTTTT; cdr3_aa: CASSQDLGGLFSGELFF
cdr3_length: 17; clone_size: .; d_call: TRBD1; v_call: TRBV3-1/TRBV3-2; j_call: TRBJ1-2; cdr3_nt: TGTGCCAGCAGCCAAGATGGAGGGACAGGGCTTAACTATGGCTACACCTTC; cdr3_aa: CASSQDGGTGLNYGYTF
cdr3_length: 13; clone_size: once; d_call: .; v_call: TRBV28; j_call: TRBJ1-2; cdr3_nt: TGTGCCAGCAGCGACGGGACACAGAAAGGCTACACCTTC; cdr3_aa: CASSDGTQKGYTF
cdr3_length: 15; clone_size: .; d_call: TRBD2; v_call: TRBV27; j_call: TRBJ2-3; cdr3_nt: TGTGCCAGCAGCCCACGAGCGGGGGGGGCAGATACGCAGTATTTT; cdr3_aa: CASSPRAGGADTQYF
cdr3_length: 11; clone_size: .; d_call: TRBD1; v_call: TRBV7-8; j_call: TRBJ2-7; cdr3_nt: TGTGCCAGCAGCCCAGGGGGCGAGCAGTACTTC; cdr3_aa: CASSPGGEQYF
cdr3_length: 15; clone_size: .; d_call: .; v_call: TRBV7-2; j_call: TRBJ1-2; cdr3_nt: TGTGCCAGCAGCCCGGACGGGACACCTAGTTATGGCTACACCTTC; cdr3_aa: CASSPDGTPSYGYTF
cdr3_length: 14; clone_size: .; d_call: .; v_call: TRBV24-1; j_call: TRBJ2-5; cdr3_nt: TGTGCCACCAGTGGAGCGTCTCTGAGGGAGACCCAGTACTTC; cdr3_aa: CATSGASLRETQYF
cdr3_length: 14; clone_size: .; d_call: TRBD1; v_call: TRBV3-1/TRBV3-2; j_call: TRBJ2-2; cdr3_nt: TGTGCCAGCAGCCAGGGACAGGGGATCGGGGAGCTGTTTTTT; cdr3_aa: CASSQGQGIGELFF
cdr3_length: 15; clone_size: once; d_call: .; v_call: TRBV5-5; j_call: TRBJ1-3; cdr3_nt: TGTGCCAGCAGCTTTTTTTTGGAGGCTGGAAACACCATATATTTT; cdr3_aa: CASSFFLEAGNTIYF
cdr3_length: 14; clone_size: .; d_call: TRBD1; v_call: TRBV7-2; j_call: TRBJ2-7; cdr3_nt: TGTGCCAGCAGCTTAGGGGCAGGGGGCGATGAGCAGTACTTC; cdr3_aa: CASSLGAGGDEQYF
cdr3_length: 14; clone_size: .; d_call: .; v_call: TRBV5-1; j_call: TRBJ1-1; cdr3_nt: TGCGCCAGCAGCTTCCAGGGGAAGGGAACTGAAGCTTTCTTT; cdr3_aa: CASSFQGKGTEAFF
cdr3_length: 14; clone_size: .; d_call: .; v_call: TRBV6-5; j_call: TRBJ2-5; cdr3_nt: TGTGCCAGCAGAGGACCGGGATCTCAAGAGACCCAGTACTTC; cdr3_aa: CASRGPGSQETQYF
cdr3_length: 14; clone_size: .; d_call: .; v_call: TRBV5-1; j_call: TRBJ1-2; cdr3_nt: TGCGCCAGCAGCTTGGAGGGACAACCGTATGGCTACACCTTC; cdr3_aa: CASSLEGQPYGYTF
cdr3_length: 14; clone_size: .; d_call: .; v_call: TRBV2; j_call: TRBJ2-1; cdr3_nt: TGTGCCAGCACTAACGGGGAGCTAATCCATGAGCAGTTCTTC; cdr3_aa: CASTNGELIHEQFF
cdr3_length: 19; clone_size: .; d_call: TRBD2; v_call: TRBV29-1; j_call: TRBJ2-2; cdr3_nt: TGCAGCGCCCAACCTACCGGGACTAGCGGGGGACCGAACACCGGGGAGCTGTTTTTT; cdr3_aa: CSAQPTGTSGGPNTGELFF
cdr3_length: 14; clone_size: .; d_call: TRBD1; v_call: TRBV7-3; j_call: TRBJ1-2; cdr3_nt: TGTGCCAGCAGCATGACAGGGGGGGACTATGGCTACACCTTC; cdr3_aa: CASSMTGGDYGYTF
cdr3_length: 14; clone_size: .; d_call: .; v_call: TRBV5-6; j_call: TRBJ2-5; cdr3_nt: TGTGCCAGCAGCTTGTATTACAGACAAGAGACCCAGTACTTC; cdr3_aa: CASSLYYRQETQYF
cdr3_length: 18; clone_size: .; d_call: TRBD1; v_call: TRBV5-1; j_call: TRBJ2-1; cdr3_nt: TGCGCCAGCAGCTTGGGCCATACAGGGGGGACTGGGGACAATGAGCAGTTCTTC; cdr3_aa: CASSLGHTGGTGDNEQFF
cdr3_length: 14; clone_size: .; d_call: .; v_call: TRBV11-3; j_call: TRBJ1-2; cdr3_nt: TGTGCCAGCAGCTTCGGCCCGACTGGATATGGCTACACCTTC; cdr3_aa: CASSFGPTGYGYTF
cdr3_length: 14; clone_size: .; d_call: TRBD1; v_call: TRBV27; j_call: TRBJ2-2; cdr3_nt: TGTGCCAGCAAAGGGACAGCGAACACCGGGGAGCTGTTTTTT; cdr3_aa: CASKGTANTGELFF
cdr3_length: 16; clone_size: once; d_call: .; v_call: TRBV7-2; j_call: TRBJ2-2; cdr3_nt: TGTGCCAGCAGCCCCGTGGGCACCGACAGCACCGGGGAGCTGTTTTTT; cdr3_aa: CASSPVGTDSTGELFF